The 14 T cell receptor beta chains below all came from one sample that was sequenced in a study of blood T cell repertoires in COVID-19. Using immunoSEQ multiplex PCR, the repertoire was profiled, and TCRdb retains in-frame clones only, with some absent. In the table there are 100,000 to 150,000 clones, about 87% of which are singletons. The sequencing input was peripheral blood. Source of these receptors: a woman aged 50 to 65 with acute or convalescent COVID-19.

This clone was detected ten times or more. The chain recombines TRBV5-4 with TRBJ1-1, with D possibly matching TRBD1 (5 bases). Germline assignment: CDR1 SGHNT and CDR2 YYREEE (reference sequence). Trimming removed 5 bases from V and 2 bases from J, with 13 bases in between. The CDR3 is 14 residues long. CDR3 nucleotides: TGTGCCAGCAGGAAACAGGATTCTAACACTGAAGCTTTCTTT. Amino acid sequence: CASRKQDSNTEAFF.

The rearrangement joins TRBV29-1 to TRBJ2-5, with 7 bases matching TRBD1. Per the germline V gene, CDR1 is SQVTM and CDR2 is ANQGSEA. There are 13 residues in the CDR3. After removal of 5 bases from V and 4 bases from J, the junction contained 7 bases not matched to a gene. CDR3 sequence: CSVFEGGRETQYF. The CDR3 bases are TGCAGCGTTTTCGAAGGGGGCCGAGAGACCCAGTACTTC.

Only one count was recorded for this clone. The chain has TRBV7-2 and TRBJ1-6, with D unclear. The CDR3 extends over 12 amino acids. V dropped 1 base and J dropped 11 bases, with 6 bases sitting between them. Germline assignment: CDR1 SGHTA and CDR2 FQGNSA. CDR3 region: CASSLESPPLHF. The CDR3 DNA sequence: TGTGCCAGCAGCTTAGAGAGCCCACCCCTCCACTTT.

V usage is TRBV10-3 and J usage is TRBJ2-3; 8 bases are a match to TRBD2. The J segment lost 2 bases and the V segment lost 10 bases, leaving 11 bases of the junction unmatched. The length of the CDR3 is 15 residues. The V gene's germline CDR1 is ENHRY and CDR2 SYGVKD. For the CDR3, the DNA is TGTGCCACCACACCCCTAGCGGGTGACACAGATACGCAGTATTTT. It encodes CATTPLAGDTDTQYF.

The CDR3 bases are TGCAGCGGGACGGGACAGCCGAACACTGAAGCTTTCTTT. This encodes CSGTGQPNTEAFF. The chain combines TRBV29-1 with TRBJ1-1; 7 positions match TRBD1. Germline V gene data show CDR1 as SQVTM and CDR2 as ANQGSEA. The CDR3 has 13 residues. After removal of 7 bases from V and 1 base from J, the junction contained 6 bases not matched to a gene. The full variable domain, rest sourced from reference TRBV29-1 and TRBJ1-1, is SAVISQKPSRDICQRGTSLTIQCQVDSQVTMMFWYRQQPGQSLTLIATANQGSEATYESGFVIDKFPISRPNLTFSTLTVSNMSPEDSSIYLCSGTGQPNTEAFFGQGTRLTVV.

This clone was observed a single time. The genes are TRBV9 and TRBJ2-1, with 10 bases lining up with TRBD2. The germline gives CDR1 SGDLS, CDR2 YYNGEE. The length of the CDR3 is 16 residues. V dropped 4 bases and J dropped 12; count of bases not matched to a gene: 16. CDR3 DNA: TGTGCCAGCAGCCTCCGAGGGGGTTCTAGCGGGAGTTCGCAGTTCTTC. Translating it yields CASSLRGGSSGSSQFF.

The CDR3, as DNA: TGTGCCAGCAGCAAATGGTGGGAGGGAACCTCCTACACTGAAGCTTTCTTT. This encodes CASSKWWEGTSYTEAFF. The chain joins TRBV21-1 to TRBJ1-1. TRBV21-1 is assigned pseudogene status. The CDR3 is made up of 17 amino acids.

This sequence joins TRBV7-8 and TRBJ2-2; TRBD1 matches 8 bases. The germline CDR1 and CDR2 sequences are SGHVS and FQNEAQ. The CDR3 consists of 19 residues. The ends lost 5 bases at V and 0 bases at J; junction bases unmatched: 14. CDR3 protein: CASSPRLGTGTSNTGELFF. In DNA form, the CDR3 reads TGTGCCAGCAGCCCGCGTTTAGGGACAGGCACCTCGAACACCGGGGAGCTGTTTTTT.

A single count supports this clone. The V call is TRBV19, the J call TRBJ2-7; D not certain. CDR1 LNHDA and CDR2 SQIVND come from the germline V gene (reference sequence). This CDR3 is built from 12 residues. V lost 8 bases to trimming and J lost 3 bases, with 11 bases between them. CDR3 in amino acids: CASGRHGYEQYF. The CDR3 nucleotides read TGTGCCAGTGGGCGACACGGCTACGAGCAGTACTTC.

The CDR3 sequence: CASSLGQGGSPLHF. CDR3 in DNA: TGTGCCAGCAGCCTCGGACAGGGGGGCTCACCCCTCCACTTT. The chain has TRBV6-2 or TRBV6-3 and TRBJ1-6, with 10 nucleotides matching TRBD1. V dropped 6 bases and J dropped 10; count of bases not matched to a gene: 6. The CDR3 is 14 amino acids. Germline CDR1 is MNHEY and CDR2 is SVGEGT.

The CDR3 DNA is TGTGCCAGCAGTATCGCCCGACAGACAGATACGCAGTATTTT. It codes for CASSIARQTDTQYF. The chain carries TRBV27 and TRBJ2-3, with D possibly being TRBD1 (5 bases). The germline V and J ends were trimmed by 5 bases and 3 bases, with 12 bases remaining between them. The germline gives CDR1 MNHEY, CDR2 SMNVEV (reference sequence). CDR3 length: 14 residues.

The V and J genes are TRBV20-1 and TRBJ2-7; a weak D match, TRBD1 (5 bases). This CDR3 comprises 11 residues. The germline V and J ends were trimmed by 5 bases and 7 bases, with 12 bases remaining between them. The germline V gene encodes CDR1 DFQATT and CDR2 SNEGSKA (reference sequence). CDR3 sequence: CSAHDSLEQYF. The CDR3 nucleotides are TGCAGTGCTCATGACAGCCTGGAGCAGTACTTC.

The gene calls are TRBV27 and TRBJ1-2; D gene unclear. CDR1 and CDR2 (germline): MNHEY, SMNVEV (reference sequence). The CDR3 length is 13 residues. V gave up 3 bases and J gave up 6 bases, with 11 bases separating them. The CDR3 region is CASSFNAVNGYTF. DNA for the CDR3: TGTGCCAGCAGTTTCAACGCGGTGAATGGCTACACCTTC.

The chain couples TRBV5-6 to TRBJ2-1, with D possibly being TRBD2 (6 bases). V was trimmed by 0 bases and J by 5 bases, leaving 12 bases between them. Per germline, CDR1 SGHDT and CDR2 YYEEEE. This CDR3 region has 15 residues. As DNA, the CDR3 is TGTGCCAGCAGCTTGGACGTCTCTAGCGACAATGAGCAGTTCTTC. It encodes CASSLDVSSDNEQFF.